Sequencing of this T cell receptor (beta chain) was carried out in a study of T cells after yellow fever vaccination (dated by TCRdb to 2018 to 2020). In terms of the full investigation: The SMART-Seq v4 Ultra Low Input RNA kit was used to prepare libraries from fractions with low cell numbers. To follow T-cell clones before and after both primary and booster YFV17D yellow fever vaccination, bulk TCR alpha and beta repertoires underwent longitudinal sequencing. Bulk PBMC replicates and cell subsets were isolated from blood drawn at multiple timepoints before and after both primary and secondary immunization. The cohort comprised two healthy male donors, one aged 18 to 29 and one aged 30 to 39 years. Findings and caveats that apply to the study as a whole: A small share of clonotypes was detected in both CD4 and CD8 compartments, with the overlap likely arising from convergent recombination. The secondary T-cell response was found to be weaker but faster than the primary response, with a peak reached on day 5 rather than on day 15. FACS-sorted repertoires could contain abundant contaminating clonotypes from the bulk population, so computational filtering was required. Only a couple of donors were included in the study, so the extent to which the findings can be generalized is limited. After the booster, most clones that had expanded after primary vaccination were detected again (around 96% of CD4 and about 88% of CD8), suggesting broad maintenance of memory.

In regard to this clonotype: Its binding antigen is unknown. No base qualities exist here, and no much larger clone lies one base off it.

TCR cDNA was synthesized by 5'RACE template switching, through which a universal primer site and unique molecular identifiers were introduced. cDNA synthesis was primed from both the TCR alpha and TCR beta constant segments. Libraries were amplified in two PCR steps, with sample barcodes and sequencing adapters added in the second step. Sequencing of libraries was performed on Illumina HiSeq 2500 (2x100 bp) or NovaSeq (2x150 bp). The authors' pipeline ran thus. Demultiplexing of reads and collapsing into UMI consensus sequences were performed with MIGEC, and V(D)J alignment was carried out with MiXCR. Using edgeR on replicate PBMC samples, clonotypes were called vaccine-responding if FDR was below 0.01 and the log2 fold change was above 5 up to day 15. Each bulk clonotype received a CD4 or CD8 identity based on whether the sequenced CD4 or CD8 repertoire contained that clonotype at higher abundance. TCRdb cleaned the public reads at Q25 with fastp, built clones with MiXCR and kept in-frame beta chains. Here each entry gathers all rows of one CDR3 protein and keeps the most common genes and DNA. The V and J calls reflect TCRdb's pipeline rather than the authors' work. The sample table holds 450,000 to 650,000 distinct CDR3 sequences, of which 13% were seen once. Over 12% of the sample belongs to the ten largest clones.

The germline V gene yields MNHEY for CDR1 and SVGEGT for CDR2. From the cysteine through the phenylalanine, the CDR3 covers 15 amino acids. Kept here is only the CDR3 DNA, which spans 45 bases and is read in frame from base 1. The V end loses 11 bases and the J end loses 0 bases, and a stretch of 20 bases separates them. Reading the label with the study, this specimen's treatment or condition is: live attenuated yellow fever vaccine strain. At every blood-draw timepoint, two biological replicates of bulk PBMCs were collected. PBMCs were isolated from peripheral blood using a standard Ficoll-Paque protocol. TriZol was used to extract RNA from bulk PBMCs, CD4 and CD8 fractions, and dextramer-positive and dextramer-negative fractions.

The origin of this receptor is a man aged 30 to 39 who received the YFV17D yellow fever vaccine. The V and J genes are TRBV6-2 or TRBV6-3 and TRBJ2-7; 5 matching bases give a weak D call of TRBD2. The source was PBMCs, collected on the day of the yellow fever booster vaccination. Read as DNA, the sequence is TGTGCCGGAGGTTCATCGACTGACCTCTCCTACGAGCAGTACTTC. Its translation is CAGGSSTDLSYEQYF.